This T cell receptor beta chain derives from a study of identifying expanded T cells in peripheral blood. The assay was immunoSEQ multiplex PCR, and TCRdb's table has in-frame clones only and misses some. The sample carries about 130,000 clones, approximately 86% recorded once. V trimming: 6 bases; J trimming: 7 bases; junction bases outside the gene matches: 10. Germline V gene sequence: CDR1 MNHNS, CDR2 SASEGT. The CDR3 runs 15 residues. The sequence derives from a person aged 18-69 years in good health. The rearrangement uses TRBV6-1 and TRBJ1-2; 11 positions agree with TRBD1. Sequencing used blood. This CDR3 is CASRSGTGGRAGYTF. In DNA, the CDR3 is TGTGCCAGCAGGTCCGGGACAGGGGGAAGGGCTGGCTACACCTTC.